Listed here are 13 T cell receptor beta chains from one sample, sequenced in a study of cytomegalovirus exposure and HLA in healthy donors. Assay: immunoSEQ multiplex PCR; the TCRdb copy retains only in-frame clones and omits some. The table has 260,000 or so clones, roughly 90% seen once. The sequenced sample consisted of PBMCs. The receptors were sampled from a young woman in good health and CMV-seronegative.

This sequence joins TRBV7-2 and TRBJ2-1; 7 nucleotides match TRBD1. The CDR3 spans 14 residues. Germline assignment: CDR1 SGHTA and CDR2 FQGNSA. The V and J ends lost 5 bases and 6 bases, in that order; junction bases with no gene match: 7. The CDR3 spells CASSPSTGFNEQFF. The CDR3 bases are TGTGCCAGCAGCCCGTCGACAGGGTTCAATGAGCAGTTCTTC.

The rearrangement links TRBV10-2 to TRBJ1-5; 9 bases map to TRBD1. The germline gives CDR1 WSHSY, CDR2 SAAADI. Losses at the gene ends were 7 bases for V and 3 bases for J; bases not matched to a gene: 4. CDR3 length: 14 amino acids. DNA of the CDR3: TGCGCCAGCACTGGACAGGGGTTCAATCAGCCCCAGCATTTT. It is translated as CASTGQGFNQPQHF.

This rearrangement joins TRBV5-6 to TRBJ2-7; 12 positions match TRBD2. Germline CDR1 reads SGHDT; CDR2 reads YYEEEE. The length of the CDR3 is 15 residues. J was trimmed by 2 bases and V by 4 bases; bases with no gene match: 4. The CDR3 loop reads CASSLAGGKTYEQYF. CDR3 bases: TGTGCCAGCAGCCTAGCGGGAGGGAAAACCTACGAGCAGTACTTC.

The chain has TRBV6-5 and TRBJ1-1; D is possibly TRBD1 (6 bases). This CDR3 has 15 amino acids. Trimming shortened V by 2 bases and J by 1 base, and 11 bases separated the two germline ends. Germline V gives CDR1 MNHEY, CDR2 SVGAGI. CDR3 amino acids: CASSYRGSSNTEAFF. CDR3 bases: TGTGCCAGCAGTTACAGGGGGTCGTCGAACACTGAAGCTTTCTTT.

The chain combines TRBV5-1 with TRBJ1-3; the match to TRBD1 covers 7 bases. V lost 1 base to trimming and J lost 4 bases; unmatched junction nucleotides: 8. The germline V gene has CDR1 SGHRS and CDR2 YFSETQ. The CDR3 contains 16 residues. The CDR3 loop is CASSLLTTGHGNTIYF. As DNA, the CDR3 is TGCGCCAGCAGCTTGCTAACGACAGGGCACGGAAACACCATATATTTT.

V and J are TRBV12-5 and TRBJ2-5, with 9 bases matching TRBD1. Germline V CDR1 and CDR2: LGHNT, FRNRAP. V lost 5 bases and J lost 0; bases outside the gene matches: 10. CDR3 length: 17 amino acids. CDR3: CASGQTDRDRDQETQYF. The CDR3 DNA reads as TGTGCTAGTGGTCAAACAGACCGGGACAGGGACCAAGAGACCCAGTACTTC.

This chain links TRBV7-9 with TRBJ2-5; D call uncertain. This CDR3 is built from 13 residues. Trimming left V 5 bases short and J 2 bases short, with 9 bases between. CDR1 and CDR2 from the germline V gene are SEHNR and FQNEAQ (reference sequence). The CDR3 nucleotides read TGTGCCAGCAGCCCCACCAGTCAAGAGACCCAGTACTTC. Translated, it gives CASSPTSQETQYF. Variable domain in full (rest from reference TRBV7-9 and TRBJ2-5): DTGVSQNPRHKITKRGQNVTFRCDPISEHNRLYWYRQTLGQGPEFLTYFQNEAQLEKSRLLSDRFSAERPKGSFSTLEIQRTEQGDSAMYLCASSPTSQETQYFGPGTRLLVL.

This clone has only a few counts. The rearrangement joins TRBV2 to TRBJ2-3; a weak D match, TRBD1 (5 bases). Trimming pared 6 bases from V and 0 bases from J, leaving 13 bases between. The CDR3 consists of 15 residues. The V gene's germline CDR1 is SNHLY and CDR2 FYNNEI. The CDR3 DNA sequence: TGTGCCAGCAGGGGGCAGACAGTAAGCACAGATACGCAGTATTTT. It encodes CASRGQTVSTDTQYF. The full variable domain, completed using reference TRBV2 and TRBJ2-3, is EPEVTQTPSHQVTQMGQEVILRCVPISNHLYFYWYRQILGQKVEFLVSFYNNEISEKSEIFDDQFSVERPDGSNFTLKIRSTKLEDSAMYFCASRGQTVSTDTQYFGPGTRLTVL.

The gene calls are TRBV4-1 and TRBJ2-2, with 10 bases matching TRBD2. The CDR3 spans 15 residues. Germline CDR1 reads MGHRA; CDR2 reads YSYEKL. V lost 5 bases, J lost 6 bases, and 6 bases stayed unmatched. The CDR3 region has the DNA TGCGCCAGCAGCTTCCTAGCGGGAGTATCCGGGGAGCTGTTTTTT. This encodes CASSFLAGVSGELFF.

This sequence joins TRBV2 and TRBJ2-7; 7 bases fit TRBD1. CDR1 is SNHLY, CDR2 FYNNEI, per germline. The CDR3 loop spans 12 amino acids. V was pared by 6 bases and J by 3 bases, with 2 bases of the junction left unmatched. The CDR3 DNA reads as TGTGCCAGCAGGGGGGACAGCTACGAGCAGTACTTC. It yields the protein CASRGDSYEQYF.

The sample holds one count of this clone. V is TRBV7-2 and J is TRBJ1-2, with 8 nucleotides matching TRBD1. The junction had 13 bases not matched to a gene; V was cut back by 2 bases and J by 5 bases. This CDR3 has 17 residues. From germline, CDR1 is SGHTA and CDR2 FQGNSA. CDR3 sequence: CASSLLPGGDLRYGYTF. CDR3 in DNA: TGTGCCAGCAGCTTATTACCAGGGGGCGATTTGAGGTATGGCTACACCTTC.

This rearrangement joins TRBV7-9 to TRBJ1-1; the D gene is possibly TRBD1 (5 bases). V gave up 1 base and J gave up 5 bases, with 20 bases separating them. The CDR3 contains 17 residues. The V gene's germline CDR1 is SEHNR and CDR2 FQNEAQ (reference sequence). The CDR3, as DNA: TGTGCCAGCAGCTTAGTAGGGTCAGGGAGGCGGCGAACTGAAGCTTTCTTT. It codes for CASSLVGSGRRRTEAFF.

The chain carries TRBV28 and TRBJ1-3; TRBD1 is a possible D gene (5 bases). Germline CDR1 reads MDHEN; CDR2 reads SYDVKM. Trimming cost V 6 bases and J 3 bases, with 12 bases left between them. CDR3 size: 14 residues. CDR3 DNA: TGTGCCAGCAGCACCCCGACAGTTGGAAACACCATATATTTT. This codes for CASSTPTVGNTIYF.